This T cell receptor (beta chain) emerged from a study of blood T cell repertoires in COVID-19. Study details: Samples representing acute and convalescent COVID-19 were sourced from the United States, Italy and Spain.

Here immunoSEQ multiplex PCR was the method, and the copy in TCRdb shows in-frame clones only, minus some. Of roughly 140,000 clones in the sample, roughly 80% were seen once. V lost 6 bases and J lost 4, with 6 bases in between. Germline loops: CDR1 SGHVS, CDR2 FNYEAQ. The CDR3 has 11 amino acids. J is TRBJ1-1 and V is TRBV7-6; D unresolved. The sequenced sample consisted of peripheral blood. The source of this sequence is a human donor with acute or convalescent COVID-19. The donor label of this sample is uncertain. Here the CDR3 DNA reads TGTGCCAGCAGTCCCGTCACTGAAGCTTTCTTT. Protein product: CASSPVTEAFF.